One sample yielded the 24 T cell receptor beta chains listed below, sequenced in a study of T cells in Graves' hyperthyroidism and ophthalmopathy (dated by TCRdb to about 2019). Library construction relied on multiplex PCR. Instrument used: Illumina HiSeq 2000. The TCR beta CDR3 regions were amplified from RNA transcripts. A first-round RT-PCR of the TCR CDR3 used the HTBI primer set with the Qiagen OneStep RT-PCR kit. The raw public reads went through TCRdb reprocessing: fastp at Q25, MiXCR clone calling, in-frame beta chains kept. Duplicate CDR3 protein sequences are folded into a single record with the most common DNA and genes. For this sample the table gives nearly 750,000 distinct CDR3 sequences, of which just over 35% were detected only once. The ten largest clones capture around 30% of the sample. Sequencing used blood. The receptors shown here come from a woman aged 40 to 49 with Graves' hyperthyroidism.

In regard to this clonotype: This may come from a read error, since a much larger clone is one base off. The chain employs TRBV6-1 and TRBJ1-3; D is undetermined. This CDR3 is built from 14 residues. Germline V gene lookup returns CDR1 MNHNS and CDR2 SASEGT. CDR3 bases: TGTGCCAGCAGCCCTAGTATCTCTGGAAACGCCATATATTTT. The encoded protein is CASSPSISGNAIYF.

This clonotype has ten or more counts. V is TRBV12-3 or TRBV12-4 and J is TRBJ2-5; possibly TRBD1 or TRBD2 for D (5 bases each). V was trimmed by 6 bases and J by 1 base, leaving 12 bases between them. The CDR3 runs 14 residues. This chain's CDR3 is CASRSVGPQETQYF. The CDR3 DNA reads TGTGCCAGCAGATCCGTGGGACCCCAAGAGACCCAGTACTTC.

This sequence joins TRBV13 and TRBJ2-7; no clear D gene. Germline CDR1 PRHDT, CDR2 FYEKMQ (reference sequence). Trimming left V 2 bases short and J 0 bases short, with 17 bases between. The CDR3 is 17 amino acids. CDR3 in DNA: TGTGCCAGCAGCTTACTTGACGGACCCCTTAGCTCCTACGAGCAGTACTTC. Its protein is CASSLLDGPLSSYEQYF.

CDR3 nucleotides: TGTGCCAGCAGTCTGACAGGACCCAAAGAGACCCAGTACTTC. It codes for CASSLTGPKETQYF. The chain combines TRBV25-1 with TRBJ2-5; the D gene is possibly TRBD1 (6 bases). The germline CDR1 and CDR2 sequences are MGHDK and SYGVNS. CDR3 length: 14 amino acids. V was pared by 5 bases and J by 3 bases, with 13 bases between. Looking up the rest from reference TRBV25-1 and TRBJ2-5 gives the full variable domain: EADIYQTPRYLVIGTGKKITLECSQTMGHDKMYWYQQDPGMELHLIHYSYGVNSTEKGDLSSESTVSRIRTEHFPLTLESARPSHTSQYLCASSLTGPKETQYFGPGTRLLVL.

The chain is built from TRBV5-6 and TRBJ2-3; the match to TRBD2 covers 14 bases. The CDR3 extends over 16 amino acids. With 7 bases clipped from V and 3 bases from J, the junction kept 7 bases outside the gene matches. Germline V gene data show CDR1 as SGHDT and CDR2 as YYEEEE. CDR3 coding DNA: TGTGCCAGCCACCGACTAGCGGGGGGGCATACAGATACGCAGTATTTT. Protein: CASHRLAGGHTDTQYF.

A word on this clonotype: The junction differs from germline at one of its ends, possibly a read error. V is TRBV7-2 and J is TRBJ2-5; maybe TRBD1 (6 bases). Germline CDR1 and CDR2: SGHTA and FQGNSA. The CDR3 spans 15 residues. For the CDR3, the DNA is TGCGCCAGCAGCTTAGGGGGACATAGCCAAGAGACCCAGTACTTC. Its protein is CASSLGGHSQETQYF.

This clonotype was seen ten or more times. The chain couples TRBV7-9 to TRBJ1-6; TRBD1 agrees at 11 bases. Germline V gene data show CDR1 as SEHNR and CDR2 as FQNEAQ (reference sequence). This CDR3 is built from 16 residues. The junction had 9 bases not matched to a gene; V was cut back by 5 bases and J by 9 bases. The CDR3 sequence: CASSGDRGSVGSPLHF. CDR3 nucleotides: TGTGCCAGCAGCGGGGACAGGGGGTCGGTAGGTTCACCCCTCCACTTT.

This chain joins TRBV6-5 and TRBJ1-6, with 11 bases lining up with TRBD1. The germline V gene encodes CDR1 MNHEY and CDR2 SVGAGI. The CDR3 has 14 amino acids. V shed 5 bases, J shed 9 bases, and the junction held 3 bases outside the gene matches. CDR3 loop: CASSKGTGGSPLHF. The CDR3 DNA follows: TGTGCCAGCAGTAAAGGGACAGGGGGTTCACCCCTCCACTTT.

The gene calls are TRBV6-6 and TRBJ2-7, with TRBD1 matching over 8 bases. Germline trimming cut 6 bases from V and 3 bases from J; bases unmatched to any gene: 10. CDR1 is MNHNY, CDR2 SVGAGI, per germline (reference sequence). The CDR3 is 15 amino acids. CDR3 amino acids: CASSRPGTGIYEQYF. CDR3 nucleotides: TGTGCCAGCAGCCGCCCCGGGACAGGCATCTACGAGCAGTACTTC.

On this clonotype itself: This may arise from a read error, as a much more abundant clone is one base away. It is likely a read error, because the conserved phenylalanine at the end of the CDR3 is missing. The chain is built from TRBV20-1 and TRBJ1-2; 7 bases map to TRBD1. The CDR3 covers 15 residues. Germline CDR1 and CDR2: DFQATT and SNEGSKA (reference sequence). V shed 1 base and J 3 bases; nucleotides not matched to a gene: 8. In nucleotides, the CDR3 is TGCAGTGCTAGAGGAGGGGACAGAGCTTACTATGGCTACACCCTC. This codes for CSARGGDRAYYGYTL.

In its sample, this clonotype was seen once. For the CDR3, the DNA is TGTGCCATCAGCCTGGACAGACAAGCCGGGACAGGATACGCGGAGACCCAGTACTTC. This sequence encodes CAISLDRQAGTGYAETQYF. The rearrangement uses TRBV10-3 and TRBJ2-5, with 8 bases lining up with TRBD1. The CDR3 totals 19 residues. Germline-derived CDR1 and CDR2 are ENHRY and SYGVKD. With 6 bases clipped from V and 5 bases from J, the junction kept 23 bases outside the gene matches.

The V and J genes are TRBV25-1 and TRBJ1-1; 8 bases line up with TRBD1. Trimming removed 6 bases from V and 8 bases from J; junction bases left unmatched: 11. This CDR3 has 14 amino acids. The germline gives CDR1 MGHDK, CDR2 SYGVNS. CDR3 protein: CASSQVYRGVEAFF. The CDR3 DNA sequence: TGTGCCAGCAGCCAAGTCTACAGGGGGGTGGAAGCTTTCTTT.

The gene calls are TRBV2 and TRBJ1-2, with a tentative D call TRBD1 (6 bases). The ends were cut back, 7 bases at V and 7 bases at J, with 22 bases in the middle. Germline assignment: CDR1 SNHLY and CDR2 FYNNEI. This CDR3 comprises 15 residues. CDR3 DNA sequence: TGTGCCAGCACCATCGCGTCTATGGGGGCGGGTGGCTACACCTTC. Protein sequence: CASTIASMGAGGYTF.

This clonotype was observed many times. This chain links TRBV10-3 with TRBJ1-2; the match to TRBD1 covers 11 bases. The CDR3 contains 16 residues. Germline-derived CDR1 and CDR2 are ENHRY and SYGVKD. V gave up 0 bases and J gave up 6 bases; unmatched junction bases: 6. CDR3 DNA: TGTGCCATCAGTGAGTCGCGGGACAGGGGGTTCAATGGCTACACCTTC. Amino acids: CAISESRDRGFNGYTF.

This chain connects TRBV14 to TRBJ1-2, with D perhaps TRBD1 (5 bases). This CDR3 spans 13 amino acids. Trimming stripped 8 bases from V and 6 bases from J, with 16 bases between. Germline-derived CDR1 and CDR2 are SGHDN and FVKESK. CDR3 amino acids: CASGARLLDGYTF. DNA for the CDR3: TGTGCCAGCGGGGCGAGGCTTCTTGATGGCTACACCTTC.

This clonotype has at least ten counts. The chain links TRBV29-1 to TRBJ2-7; a possible D gene is TRBD1 (6 bases). The CDR3 length is 13 residues. V was cut by 4 bases and J by 3 bases, with 13 bases left in between. Germline-derived CDR1 and CDR2 are SQVTM and ANQGSEA. The CDR3 region is CSVGTGIDYEQYF. DNA for the CDR3: TGCAGCGTTGGAACAGGGATAGACTACGAGCAGTACTTC.

This clonotype was observed many times. CDR3 DNA sequence: TGTGCCAGCAGCTCGCAAGCGGGGGGGCCTAGGGAGACCCAGTACTTC. This codes for CASSSQAGGPRETQYF. The gene calls are TRBV7-2 and TRBJ2-5; TRBD2 agrees at 10 bases. Unmatched junction bases numbered 10, after V lost 4 bases and J lost 5 bases. The CDR3 loop spans 16 amino acids. The germline V gene has CDR1 SGHTA and CDR2 FQGNSA. Supplemented by reference TRBV7-2 and TRBJ2-5, the full variable domain reads GAGVSQSPSNKVTEKGKDVELRCDPISGHTALYWYRQSLGQGLEFLIYFQGNSAPDKSGLPSDRFSAERTGGSVSTLTIQRTQQEDSAVYLCASSSQAGGPRETQYFGPGTRLLVL.

This clonotype has just a few counts. V and J are TRBV24-1 and TRBJ2-7; D might be TRBD1 or TRBD2, each matching 5 bases. The germline V and J ends were trimmed by 4 bases and 7 bases, with 31 bases remaining between them. The CDR3 length is 19 residues. Germline V gene lookup returns CDR1 KGHDR and CDR2 SFDVKD. The CDR3 region is CATSDLFDPKGTESGEQYF. The CDR3, as DNA: TGTGCCACCAGTGACCTGTTCGATCCCAAGGGGACCGAGTCGGGGGAGCAGTACTTC.

The chain links TRBV19 to TRBJ2-3; the D gene is possibly TRBD2 (5 bases). V shed 7 bases and J shed 0 bases, with 17 bases lying between them. The germline gives CDR1 LNHDA, CDR2 SQIVND (reference sequence). CDR3 length: 16 residues. The CDR3 reads CASNDLGRASTDTQYF. DNA of the CDR3: TGTGCCAGTAACGATCTAGGGAGAGCTAGCACAGATACGCAGTATTTT.

V and J are TRBV7-9 and TRBJ1-4, with 8 bases fitting TRBD1. The CDR3 loop spans 14 amino acids. CDR1 and CDR2 from the germline V gene are SEHNR and FQNEAQ (reference sequence). J was trimmed by 6 bases and V by 8 bases; bases with no gene match: 8. CDR3 sequence: CASSLRGLDEKLFF. The CDR3 DNA reads as TGTGCCAGCTCACTCAGGGGGCTTGATGAAAAACTGTTTTTT.

This clonotype was observed a handful of times. The chain combines TRBV4-3 with TRBJ2-2; 9 bases are a match to TRBD2. Trimming cost V 4 bases and J 5 bases; bases outside gene matches: 5. The CDR3 is made up of 15 amino acids. CDR1 and CDR2 (germline): LGHNA, YSLEER. CDR3 sequence (DNA): TGCGCCAGCAGCCCCCCCAGCGGGGGGACCGGGGAGCTGTTTTTT. Translating gives CASSPPSGGTGELFF.

At least ten counts were recorded for this clonotype. This sequence joins TRBV29-1 and TRBJ1-2; D perhaps matches TRBD1 (6 bases). V shed 4 bases and J shed 5 bases, with 11 bases lying between them. The CDR3 extends over 12 amino acids. Germline V gene sequence: CDR1 SQVTM, CDR2 ANQGSEA. The CDR3 sequence is CSVAGQGYGYTF. CDR3 DNA: TGCAGCGTTGCGGGCCAGGGGTATGGCTACACCTTC.

This clonotype showed up just a few times. V is TRBV6-5 and J is TRBJ1-5; TRBD1 aligns across 10 bases. In germline, CDR1 is MNHEY, CDR2 SVGAGI. This CDR3 spans 14 amino acids. Trimming cost V 4 bases and J 6 bases; bases outside gene matches: 3. The CDR3 nucleotides read TGTGCCAGCAGTTGGACAGGGGGAAGTCAGCCCCAGCATTTT. This encodes CASSWTGGSQPQHF.

Comment on this clonotype: With a much larger clone just one base away, this may be a read error. V gene TRBV7-9 combines with J gene TRBJ2-7; D could derive from TRBD1 or TRBD2 (5 bases each). V lost 4 bases and J 2 bases, leaving 15 bases between the germline ends. The CDR3 spans 15 residues. Germline loops: CDR1 SEHNR, CDR2 FQNEAQ (reference sequence). The CDR3 region is CASSSTVRDPYEQYF. The CDR3 bases are TGTGCCAGCAGCTCGACAGTACGGGACCCCTACGAGCAGTACTTC. Together with reference TRBV7-9 and TRBJ2-7, the CDR3 gives the full variable domain: DTGVSQNPRHKITKRGQNVTFRCDPISEHNRLYWYRQTLGQGPEFLTYFQNEAQLEKSRLLSDRFSAERPKGSFSTLEIQRTEQGDSAMYLCASSSTVRDPYEQYFGPGTRLTVT.